This TCR beta chain is from a study of T-cell memory formation after mild COVID-19. Overall study results and limits: Unconfirmed was the SARS-CoV-2 specificity of second-wave clones that peaked on day 37. Mainly in CM and EM were contracting CD4+ clones; CD8+ were in EMRA.

This clonotype showed up just a few times. Antigen unknown. With constant-segment primers, 5'RACE yielded cDNA libraries of TCR alpha and TCR beta that carried sample barcodes and UMIs. TCRdb reprocessed the 5' RACE reads via MiXCR and lists one record per CDR3 protein. The top ten hold about a fifth of the sample, which has 350,000 to 500,000 distinct CDR3 sequences, roughly 18% seen once. The CDR3 runs to 14 residues. CDR1 is SEHNR and CDR2 is FQNEAQ in the germline V gene (reference sequence). V gave up 1 base and J gave up 6 bases, with 12 bases separating them. The chain joins TRBV7-9 to TRBJ2-5; D not resolved. Sequencing was done on a sample of PBMCs or a T cell subset sorted from them (not recorded which). The sequence was obtained from a man aged 18 to 30 who had mild COVID-19 (a few samples of this study predate the infection). Cell type and time point are not known. In nucleotides, the CDR3 is TGTGCCAGCAGCTTAGGCGAACAACGGCAGACCCAGTACTTC. As protein: CASSLGEQRQTQYF.